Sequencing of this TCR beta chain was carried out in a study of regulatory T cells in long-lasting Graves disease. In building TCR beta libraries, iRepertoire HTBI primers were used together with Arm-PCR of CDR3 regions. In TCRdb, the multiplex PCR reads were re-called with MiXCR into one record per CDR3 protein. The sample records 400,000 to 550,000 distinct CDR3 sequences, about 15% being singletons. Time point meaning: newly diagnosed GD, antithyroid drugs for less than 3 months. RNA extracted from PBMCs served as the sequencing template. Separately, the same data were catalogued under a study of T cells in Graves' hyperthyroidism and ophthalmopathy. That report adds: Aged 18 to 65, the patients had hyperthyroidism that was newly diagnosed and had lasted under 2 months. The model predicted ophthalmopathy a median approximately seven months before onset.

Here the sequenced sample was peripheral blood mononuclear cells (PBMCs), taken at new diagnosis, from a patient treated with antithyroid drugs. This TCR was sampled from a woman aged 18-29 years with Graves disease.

CDR3 residues: CASSLGGYQPQHF. Written as DNA, the CDR3 is TGTGCCAGCAGCTTAGGGGGTTATCAGCCCCAGCATTTT. V gene TRBV11-2 combines with J gene TRBJ1-5; D ambiguous. Trimming cost V 1 base and J 5 bases, with 6 bases left between them. This CDR3 has 13 amino acids. Germline V gene lookup returns CDR1 SGHAT and CDR2 FQNNGV.